The present entry profiles one T cell receptor (beta chain) with its context. Its antigen is not identified. This entry belongs to a study of Ad26.COV2.S vaccination and SARS-CoV-2 variants. Broader study findings: Using TCR breadth and depth analyses may have led to underestimated total T cell responses. Comparability of non-spike TCR breadth was observed across vaccine and placebo recipients. The study found higher spike-specific TCR breadth in vaccine than placebo recipients.

Treatment here: 19 received Ad26.COV2.S at low or high dose, single or two shots; roughly five received placebo; per-sample allocation not given. Sampling was performed 63 days after the first vaccine or placebo injection. Clones were read by immunoSEQ multiplex PCR, and TCRdb kept only the in-frame ones, dropping some. Here the sample spans 350,000 to 400,000 clones, 80% to 90% being singletons. V gave up 3 bases and J gave up 0 bases, with 9 bases separating them. This CDR3 is 14 amino acids long. CDR1 is LGHDT, CDR2 YNNKEL, per germline (reference sequence). This TCR derives from a person aged 18 to 59 who received the Ad26.COV2.S COVID-19 vaccine or a placebo. V is TRBV3-1 (or the pseudogene TRBV3-2) and J is TRBJ2-7; the D call may be TRBD1 or TRBD2 (5 bases each). The starting material was peripheral blood, obtained in a trial of Ad26.COV2.S vaccine versus placebo. The CDR3 nucleotides read TGTGCCAGCAGCCACGGGACGTTCTCCTACGAGCAGTACTTC. Translated: CASSHGTFSYEQYF.